This T cell receptor (beta chain) was sequenced for a study of control samples from healthy donors and cancer patients. The method was immunoSEQ multiplex PCR; TCRdb's version includes in-frame clones alone and lacks a portion of them. The repertoire has about 140,000 clones, less than 95% of them found once; the top ten carry approximately 7%. The material sequenced was blood. This sequence was found in a man between 18 and 29 years old in good health.

DNA of the CDR3: TGTGCCAGCTCACCATCAGACCTAGGCGTCACCGGGGAGCTGTTTTTT. Translation: CASSPSDLGVTGELFF. The rearrangement joins TRBV18 to TRBJ2-2, with D unresolved. The CDR3 totals 16 residues. From germline, CDR1 is KGHSH and CDR2 LQKENI. Trimming removed 2 bases at V and 4 bases at J, with 14 bases between.